Shown below are 24 T cell receptor beta chains from a single sample sequenced in a study of vaccination and CD4 T cells after COVID-19. For these receptors, no antigen is known. Cultured CD4+ T-cell DNA underwent Oncomine TCR Beta short-read sequencing. Using its own MiXCR run on the PCR reads, TCRdb lists one record per CDR3 protein. The table records around 11,000 distinct CDR3 sequences, 45% to 70% of them present only once. Treatment indicated: roughly 10-day PBMC culture with coronavirus spike peptide pools or control peptides (ViraFEST assay). Input material: CD4+ T cells from blood, cultured in vitro. These receptors were obtained from a human donor who had recovered from COVID-19.

The chain links TRBV18 to TRBJ1-1; tentatively, D is TRBD1 (6 bases). V was cut by 2 bases and J by 6 bases, with 22 bases left in between. This CDR3 is built from 17 residues. Germline CDR1 KGHSH, CDR2 LQKENI. CDR3 protein: CASSPNILTGREPEAFF. CDR3 DNA: TGTGCCAGCTCACCAAATATCTTAACAGGGCGGGAACCTGAAGCTTTCTTT. The variable domain in full, with the rest retrieved from reference TRBV18 and TRBJ1-1, is NAGVMQNPRHLVRRRGQEARLRCSPMKGHSHVYWYRQLPEEGLKFMVYLQKENIIDESGMPKERFSAEFPKEGPSILRIQQVVRGDSAAYFCASSPNILTGREPEAFFGQGTRLTVV.

The chain employs TRBV5-1 and TRBJ2-5, with TRBD1 as a possible D gene (5 bases). Deletions cut 0 bases from V and 5 bases from J, with 11 bases between. Germline V gene lookup returns CDR1 SGHRS and CDR2 YFSETQ. CDR3 size: 14 residues. Here the CDR3 DNA reads TGCGCCAGCAGCTTGGGACAGAGTTGGGAGACCCAGTACTTC. Translated, it gives CASSLGQSWETQYF.

This clonotype has only a few counts. This chain connects TRBV10-3 to TRBJ1-5; no reliable D call. CDR1 is ENHRY, CDR2 SYGVKD, per germline. This CDR3 is built from 14 residues. Trimming shortened V by 3 bases and J by 0 bases, and 6 bases separated the two germline ends. CDR3 nucleotides: TGTGCCATCAGTGATCCCGATAGCAATCAGCCCCAGCATTTT. Protein product: CAISDPDSNQPQHF.

The V call is TRBV27, the J call TRBJ1-1, with D hard to call. The CDR3 has 13 residues. Looked up from germline, CDR1 is MNHEY and CDR2 is SMNVEV (reference sequence). Deletions cut 3 bases from V and 0 bases from J, with 5 bases between. CDR3 protein: CASSLFMNTEAFF. The CDR3 nucleotides are TGTGCCAGCAGTTTGTTTATGAACACTGAAGCTTTCTTT.

This clonotype was observed a few times. The J gene is TRBJ1-5, the V gene TRBV6-1, with 7 bases identical to TRBD1. CDR1 and CDR2 (germline): MNHNS, SASEGT. The CDR3 is 15 residues long. J gave up 6 bases and V 5 bases, and 10 bases lay outside the gene matches. The chain's CDR3 is CASSLTGVGVQPQHF. DNA of the CDR3: TGTGCCAGCAGTCTTACAGGGGTCGGAGTTCAGCCCCAGCATTTT.

This clonotype was detected a few times. The chain couples TRBV7-2 to TRBJ2-2; tentatively, D is TRBD1 (5 bases). The germline CDR1 and CDR2 sequences are SGHTA and FQGNSA. Trimming left V 3 bases short and J 4 bases short, with 12 bases between. The CDR3 contains 15 residues. The CDR3 loop is CASSFLQVATGELFF. The CDR3 nucleotides are TGTGCCAGCAGCTTCCTACAGGTTGCCACCGGGGAGCTGTTTTTT.

With regard to this clonotype: Germline and junction disagree at one end, which may indicate a read error. The chain has TRBV2 and TRBJ2-2, with a possible D match to TRBD1 (7 bases). This CDR3 comprises 14 residues. Per germline, CDR1 SNHLY and CDR2 FYNNEI. The CDR3, as DNA: TGTGCCACCGCCAAGGACAGGAACACCGGGGGGCTGTTTTTT. The encoded protein is CATAKDRNTGGLFF. The full variable domain, rest sourced from reference TRBV2 and TRBJ2-2, is EPEVTQTPSHQVTQMGQEVILRCVPISNHLYFYWYRQILGQKVEFLVSFYNNEISEKSEIFDDQFSVERPDGSNFTLKIRSTKLEDSAMYFCATAKDRNTGGLFFGEGSRLTVL.

The V call is TRBV28, the J call TRBJ1-1, with D possibly matching TRBD1 (5 bases). CDR1 and CDR2 (germline): MDHEN, SYDVKM. This CDR3 comprises 13 residues. The V and J ends lost 2 bases and 6 bases respectively, with 10 bases between them. For the CDR3, the DNA is TGTGCCAGCAGTTTAGTCCAGGGCCCTGAAGCTTTCTTT. Residues: CASSLVQGPEAFF.

A single count supports this clonotype. The chain uses TRBV28 and TRBJ2-3; TRBD2 might be the D (7 bases). Germline V CDR1 and CDR2: MDHEN, SYDVKM. The CDR3 is 15 residues long. Trimming cost V 7 bases and J 0 bases, with 14 bases left between them. This CDR3 reads CASIPGGTSTDTQYF. In nucleotides, the CDR3 is TGTGCCAGCATCCCGGGGGGCACAAGCACAGATACGCAGTATTTT.

This chain connects TRBV2 to TRBJ2-2; the D gene is possibly TRBD1 (6 bases). The CDR3 is made up of 14 amino acids. Trimming cost V 4 bases and J 4 bases, with 10 bases left between them. From germline, CDR1 is SNHLY and CDR2 FYNNEI. The chain's CDR3 is CASSAGAVTGELFF. CDR3 DNA sequence: TGTGCCAGCAGTGCAGGGGCGGTCACCGGGGAGCTGTTTTTT.

CDR3 sequence: CASGFLGNIQYF. The CDR3 nucleotides read TGTGCTAGTGGTTTCTTGGGGAACATTCAGTACTTC. The V call is TRBV12-5, the J call TRBJ2-4; no clear D. This CDR3 spans 12 amino acids. Germline V gene data show CDR1 as LGHNT and CDR2 as FRNRAP. The V end was cut by 3 bases, the J end by 7 bases, with 7 bases between.

J is TRBJ2-5 and V is TRBV11-2; the D gene is possibly TRBD1 (6 bases). Germline V CDR1 and CDR2: SGHAT, FQNNGV. V shed 1 base and J shed 4 bases, with 16 bases lying between them. This CDR3 contains 16 residues. CDR3 bases: TGTGCCAGCAGCTTAGCAACCTGGACAGCCACAGAGACCCAGTACTTC. Translation: CASSLATWTATETQYF.

This clonotype was seen a handful of times. The V call is TRBV20-1, the J call TRBJ1-6, with D possibly matching TRBD1 (6 bases). V was cut by 4 bases and J by 0 bases, with 10 bases left in between. The germline V gene has CDR1 DFQATT and CDR2 SNEGSKA (reference sequence). The CDR3 is made up of 15 amino acids. The CDR3, as DNA: TGCAGTGCTAAAGGACAGAGCTCCTATAATTCACCCCTCCACTTT. Translating gives CSAKGQSSYNSPLHF.

CDR3 sequence: CASTRGSGRYEQYF. For the CDR3, the DNA is TGTGCCAGCACCCGGGGTAGCGGGAGATACGAGCAGTACTTC. This rearrangement joins TRBV6-1 to TRBJ2-7; TRBD2 matches at 9 bases. V lost 7 bases and J lost 4; bases outside the gene matches: 8. CDR3 length: 14 residues. Germline V gene data show CDR1 as MNHNS and CDR2 as SASEGT.

Comment on this clonotype: At one end the junction does not follow the germline gene, possibly because of a read error. The chain uses TRBV7-6 and TRBJ1-2; 9 nucleotides line up with TRBD1. There are 12 residues in the CDR3. Per the germline V gene, CDR1 is SGHVS and CDR2 is FNYEAQ. The CDR3 is CASSLGGTGRAF. The CDR3 nucleotides read TGTGCCAGCAGCTTAGGGGGGACAGGGCGAGCCTTC.

The sample holds a few counts of this clonotype. The V and J genes are TRBV20-1 and TRBJ2-1; 15 nucleotides align to TRBD2. CDR1 is DFQATT and CDR2 is SNEGSKA in the germline V gene (reference sequence). The CDR3 contains 15 residues. Trimming took 5 bases from V and 7 from J; bases not matched to a gene: 6. The CDR3 DNA reads as TGCAGTGCTCGCGGACTAGCGGGAGGGTCGAATGAGCAGTTCTTC. It encodes CSARGLAGGSNEQFF.

The V and J genes are TRBV24-1 and TRBJ2-5; TRBD2 matches 13 bases. The V segment lost 2 bases and the J segment 3 bases; nucleotides outside the gene matches: 2. The CDR3 extends over 16 amino acids. Germline-derived CDR1 and CDR2 are KGHDR and SFDVKD. The CDR3 DNA sequence: TGTGCCACCAGTGATTGGACTAGCGGGGGAAAAGAGACCCAGTACTTC. Translating gives CATSDWTSGGKETQYF.

This clonotype was detected only a few times. The chain is built from TRBV5-8 and TRBJ2-3; 7 bases fit TRBD1. Germline loops: CDR1 SGHTS, CDR2 YDEGEE. J lost 0 bases, V lost 0 bases, and 1 base had no gene match. The CDR3 extends over 15 amino acids. DNA for the CDR3: TGTGCCAGCAGCTTGGTAGGGGGCAGCACAGATACGCAGTATTTT. Amino acid sequence: CASSLVGGSTDTQYF.

V gene TRBV20-1 combines with J gene TRBJ2-1; D gene unclear. Trimming took 4 bases from V and 13 from J, leaving 5 bases between them. Germline CDR1 DFQATT, CDR2 SNEGSKA (reference sequence). The CDR3 covers 8 residues. CDR3 protein: CSAMGQFF. CDR3 bases: TGCAGTGCTATGGGTCAGTTCTTC.

The V call is TRBV6-1, the J call TRBJ2-2; 11 positions agree with TRBD1. J was trimmed by 6 bases and V by 7 bases; bases with no gene match: 10. This CDR3 has 16 amino acids. Germline CDR1 MNHNS, CDR2 SASEGT. The CDR3 protein is CASKGTGGFFSGELFF. The CDR3 region has the DNA TGTGCCAGCAAGGGGACAGGGGGTTTCTTCTCCGGGGAGCTGTTTTTT.

The chain carries TRBV24-1 and TRBJ2-5; tentative D call: TRBD2 (6 bases). The CDR3 is 13 amino acids. The germline V gene has CDR1 KGHDR and CDR2 SFDVKD. Trimming took 10 bases from V and 4 from J, leaving 15 bases between them. CDR3 sequence: CATQGGSTETQYF. The CDR3 DNA sequence: TGTGCCACTCAAGGAGGGAGCACAGAGACCCAGTACTTC.

This rearrangement joins TRBV20-1 to TRBJ2-3, with D perhaps matching TRBD1 or TRBD2 (6 bases each). The CDR3 is 16 amino acids. With 0 bases removed from V and 2 bases from J, the gap between germline ends came to 15 bases. Germline values: CDR1 DFQATT, CDR2 SNEGSKA (reference sequence). The CDR3 coding sequence is TGCAGTGCTAGAGATCTTAGGGGGGAAAACACAGATACGCAGTATTTT. Encoded protein: CSARDLRGENTDTQYF.

The chain couples TRBV6-1 to TRBJ1-1; a possible D gene is TRBD1 (5 bases). Germline lookup yields CDR1 MNHNS and CDR2 SASEGT. The CDR3 has 14 amino acids. Trimming removed 4 bases at V and 1 base at J, with 10 bases between. CDR3 DNA sequence: TGTGCCAGCAGTGGGGACGGGAAGAACACTGAAGCTTTCTTT. It is translated as CASSGDGKNTEAFF.

J is TRBJ2-7 and V is TRBV16, with D perhaps assigned TRBD1 or TRBD2 (6 bases each). This CDR3 is built from 15 residues. Germline V gene lookup returns CDR1 KGHSY and CDR2 FQNENV. V lost 4 bases to trimming and J lost 2 bases, with 15 bases between them. CDR3 sequence (DNA): TGTGCCAGCAGCCTGGACAGTAGCGGACCCTACGAGCAGTACTTC. As protein: CASSLDSSGPYEQYF.